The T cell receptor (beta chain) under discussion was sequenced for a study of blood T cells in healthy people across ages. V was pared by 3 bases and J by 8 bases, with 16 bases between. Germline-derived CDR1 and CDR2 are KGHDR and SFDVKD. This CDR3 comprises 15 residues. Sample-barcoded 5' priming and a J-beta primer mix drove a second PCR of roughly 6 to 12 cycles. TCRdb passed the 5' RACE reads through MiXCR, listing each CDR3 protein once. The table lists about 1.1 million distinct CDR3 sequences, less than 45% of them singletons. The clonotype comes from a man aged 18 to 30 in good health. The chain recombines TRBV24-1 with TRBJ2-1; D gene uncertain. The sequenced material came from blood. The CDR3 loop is CATSDPLDPMDEQFF. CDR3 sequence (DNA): TGTGCCACCAGTGATCCCTTAGACCCCATGGATGAGCAGTTCTTC.